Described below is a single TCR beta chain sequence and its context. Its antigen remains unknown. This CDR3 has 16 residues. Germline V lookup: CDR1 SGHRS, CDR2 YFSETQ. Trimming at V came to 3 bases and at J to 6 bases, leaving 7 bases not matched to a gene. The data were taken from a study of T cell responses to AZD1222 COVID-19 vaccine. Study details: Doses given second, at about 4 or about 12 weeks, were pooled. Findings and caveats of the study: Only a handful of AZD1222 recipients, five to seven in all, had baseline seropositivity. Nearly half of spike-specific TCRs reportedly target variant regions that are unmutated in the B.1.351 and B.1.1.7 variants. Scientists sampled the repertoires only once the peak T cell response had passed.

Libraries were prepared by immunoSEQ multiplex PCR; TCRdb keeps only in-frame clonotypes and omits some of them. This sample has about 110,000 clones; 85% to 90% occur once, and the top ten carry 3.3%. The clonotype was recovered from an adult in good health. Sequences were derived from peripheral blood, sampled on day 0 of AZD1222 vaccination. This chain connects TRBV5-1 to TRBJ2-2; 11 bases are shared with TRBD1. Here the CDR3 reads CASSSVGQGASGELFF. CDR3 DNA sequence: TGCGCCAGCAGCTCCGTAGGACAGGGGGCCTCCGGGGAGCTGTTTTTT.